Shown below are 4 T cell receptor beta chains from a single sample sequenced in a study of neurological immune-mediated disorders. TCRdb re-called the 5' RACE reads through MiXCR, storing one row per CDR3 protein. Of about 52,000 distinct CDR3 sequences in the sample, about 3.7% were seen once. The source material was PBMCs. The origin of the receptors is a man aged 60 to 69 with multiple sclerosis.

This clonotype is medium-sized within its sample. This rearrangement joins TRBV20-1 to TRBJ2-5; D might be TRBD1 (5 bases). V lost 2 bases, J lost 5 bases, and 21 bases lay in between. In germline, CDR1 is DFQATT, CDR2 SNEGSKA (reference sequence). The length of the CDR3 is 16 residues. The CDR3 sequence is CSARSFTARGSETQYF. DNA for the CDR3: TGCAGTGCTAGATCCTTCACAGCTAGGGGCTCGGAGACCCAGTACTTC.

At least ten counts were recorded for this clonotype. V is TRBV9 and J is TRBJ2-2; no reliable D call. The CDR3 has 14 residues. The ends were cut back, 4 bases at V and 0 bases at J, with 7 bases in the middle. CDR1 and CDR2 from the germline V gene are SGDLS and YYNGEE. The CDR3 region is CASSLDPNTGELFF. Written as DNA, the CDR3 is TGTGCCAGCAGCCTTGACCCGAACACCGGGGAGCTGTTTTTT.

This clonotype was seen repeatedly, ten times or more. The genes are TRBV20-1 and TRBJ2-7; 9 bases are a match to TRBD2. With V trimmed by 5 bases and J by 6 bases, 11 bases remained unmatched. The CDR3 is 14 residues long. Germline CDR1 and CDR2: DFQATT and SNEGSKA (reference sequence). The CDR3 is CSAPKRTSASEQYF. CDR3 nucleotide sequence: TGCAGTGCTCCGAAGCGGACTAGCGCGTCCGAGCAGTACTTC.

This clonotype was observed many times. The V gene is TRBV27, the J gene TRBJ2-1; 13 positions agree with TRBD2. Per germline, CDR1 MNHEY and CDR2 SMNVEV (reference sequence). V lost 6 bases, J lost 4 bases, and 3 bases stayed unmatched. This CDR3 contains 15 residues. CDR3 loop: CASSRTSGSYNEQFF. As DNA, the CDR3 is TGTGCCAGCAGCAGGACTAGCGGGAGTTACAATGAGCAGTTCTTC.